The entry below describes one T cell receptor beta chain. Its target is unknown. This sample was taken from a study of cytomegalovirus exposure and HLA in healthy donors. Regarding the study as a whole: Reports indicated that the classifier achieved high specificity and sensitivity in diagnosing cytomegalovirus status. There were around 160 TCR beta chains listed as cytomegalovirus-associated.

Unmatched junction bases numbered 3, after V lost 2 bases and J lost 4 bases. The germline gives CDR1 SGDLS, CDR2 YYNGEE. There are 14 residues in the CDR3. Primers included in the PCR were 60 Vbeta and 13 Jbeta primers. Profiling relied on immunoSEQ multiplex PCR, and the TCRdb table lists in-frame clones only, not all of them. Among about 160,000 clones listed, around 78% were seen once. Input material: PBMCs. The chain carries TRBV9 and TRBJ2-4, with TRBD2 matching over 7 bases. The clonotype originates from a woman aged 18 to 35 in good health and CMV-seronegative. The CDR3 bases are TGTGCCAGCAGCGTCGGACTAGAAAAAAACATTCAGTACTTC. Its protein is CASSVGLEKNIQYF.